The next 15 T cell receptor beta chains were all read from a single sample in a study of T cells in localized non-small cell lung cancer. The table came from immunoSEQ multiplex PCR; TCRdb's copy has only in-frame clones and leaves some out. The sample lists just over 15,000 clones; approximately 87% were seen once. The source was peripheral blood mononuclear cells, collected before any cancer treatment. The receptors come from a male donor at least 60 years old with stage II lung adenocarcinoma.

In this sample, this clone turned up once. The gene calls are TRBV5-1 and TRBJ2-5; tentative D call: TRBD1 (6 bases). This CDR3 has 15 residues. V lost 1 base to trimming and J lost 0 bases, with 10 bases between them. Germline V gene sequence: CDR1 SGHRS, CDR2 YFSETQ. CDR3 loop: CASSLSGQYQETQYF. CDR3 coding DNA: TGCGCCAGCAGCTTGTCAGGACAGTACCAAGAGACCCAGTACTTC. Based on the CDR3 plus reference TRBV5-1 and TRBJ2-5, the full variable domain is KAGVTQTPRYLIKTRGQQVTLSCSPISGHRSVSWYQQTPGQGLQFLFEYFSETQRNKGNFPGRFSGRQFSNSRSEMNVSTLELGDSALYLCASSLSGQYQETQYFGPGTRLLVL.

The chain has TRBV5-4 and TRBJ2-3; D not certain. Germline loops: CDR1 SGHNT, CDR2 YYREEE (reference sequence). Deletions cut 0 bases from V and 2 bases from J, with 4 bases between. The CDR3 has 13 residues. CDR3 sequence (DNA): TGTGCCAGCAGCTTGGCTCCCACAGATACGCAGTATTTT. Translation gives CASSLAPTDTQYF. Full variable domain (missing parts from reference TRBV5-4 and TRBJ2-3): ETGVTQSPTHLIKTRGQQVTLRCSSQSGHNTVSWYQQALGQGPQFIFQYYREEENGRGNFPPRFSGLQFPNYSSELNVNALELDDSALYLCASSLAPTDTQYFGPGTRLTVL.

V and J are TRBV28 and TRBJ1-3; D is perhaps TRBD1 (5 bases). Germline values: CDR1 MDHEN, CDR2 SYDVKM. The CDR3 length is 15 residues. The V end lost 3 bases, the J end lost 1 base, and 10 bases lay between the germline ends. This CDR3 is CASSFQGGSGNTIYF. The CDR3 nucleotides read TGTGCCAGCAGTTTCCAGGGAGGTTCTGGAAACACCATATATTTT.

The CDR3 bases are TGCAGCGTTGAAGTCTACGGGACAGCGACCCACGAGCAGTACTTC. Translation: CSVEVYGTATHEQYF. The chain employs TRBV29-1 and TRBJ2-7; 7 bases line up with TRBD1. Trimming at V came to 1 base and at J to 5 bases, leaving 11 bases not matched to a gene. This CDR3 comprises 15 residues. CDR1 is SQVTM, CDR2 ANQGSEA, per germline.

Concerning this clone: One end of the junction varies from germline; a read error may be responsible. The rearrangement uses TRBV7-7 and TRBJ1-1; no clear D. The length of the CDR3 is 13 residues. CDR1 SSHAT and CDR2 FNYEAQ come from the germline V gene (reference sequence). The CDR3 spells CASSLYLNTEAFF. The CDR3 region has the DNA TGTGCTAGCAGCTTATATCTGAACACTGAAGCTTTCTTT.

The rearrangement uses TRBV5-6 and TRBJ2-3, with no clear D. CDR3 size: 15 residues. V was trimmed by 4 bases and J by 1 base, leaving 13 bases between them. Germline loops: CDR1 SGHDT, CDR2 YYEEEE. The CDR3 reads CASSPGRRGTDTQYF. The CDR3 DNA sequence: TGTGCCAGCAGCCCTGGACGGAGAGGCACAGATACGCAGTATTTT.

With respect to this clone: A far larger clone is one nucleotide away, so this likely arose from a read error. The chain recombines TRBV30 with TRBJ2-1, with D unresolved. The germline V gene encodes CDR1 GTSNPN and CDR2 SVGIG (reference sequence). Deletions cut 5 bases from V and 3 bases from J, with 8 bases between. The CDR3 loop spans 12 amino acids. CDR3 sequence: CAWGEHYNEQFF. The CDR3 DNA reads as TGTGCCTGGGGAGAGCACTACAATGAGCAGTTCTTC.

This chain joins TRBV11-3 and TRBJ1-4; possible D gene TRBD1, 6 bases. V was cut by 2 bases and J by 0 bases, with 10 bases left in between. The germline gives CDR1 SGHNT, CDR2 YENEEA. The CDR3 totals 16 residues. CDR3 amino acids: CASSLQGTATNEKLFF. The CDR3 DNA reads TGTGCCAGCAGCTTACAGGGGACTGCAACTAATGAAAAACTGTTTTTT.

The V call is TRBV10-3, the J call TRBJ2-5; 8 bases match TRBD2. Germline V gene sequence: CDR1 ENHRY, CDR2 SYGVKD. The CDR3 contains 14 residues. V lost 6 bases, J lost 1 base, and 4 bases stayed unmatched. CDR3: CAISQAGAQETQYF. The CDR3, as DNA: TGTGCCATCAGCCAAGCGGGAGCCCAAGAGACCCAGTACTTC.

The rearrangement uses TRBV7-9 and TRBJ2-2; D is ambiguous. The length of the CDR3 is 15 residues. The V and J ends lost 0 bases and 5 bases respectively, with 10 bases between them. CDR1 and CDR2 from the germline V gene are SEHNR and FQNEAQ (reference sequence). CDR3 bases: TGTGCCAGCAGCTTAGCGGCAGGAGTAACCGGGGAGCTGTTTTTT. Its protein product is CASSLAAGVTGELFF. The full variable domain, its missing parts supplied by reference TRBV7-9 and TRBJ2-2, is DTGVSQNPRHKITKRGQNVTFRCDPISEHNRLYWYRQTLGQGPEFLTYFQNEAQLEKSRLLSDRFSAERPKGSFSTLEIQRTEQGDSAMYLCASSLAAGVTGELFFGEGSRLTVL.

This sequence joins TRBV2 and TRBJ1-6; unclear D gene. Trimming cost V 4 bases and J 5 bases, with 6 bases left between them. Germline CDR1 is SNHLY and CDR2 is FYNNEI. This CDR3 is built from 13 residues. This chain's CDR3 is CASSAEDNSPLHF. DNA of the CDR3: TGTGCCAGCAGTGCCGAGGATAATTCACCCCTCCACTTT.

J is TRBJ1-6 and V is TRBV28; 9 nucleotides line up with TRBD1. V shed 3 bases, J shed 11 bases, and the junction held 8 bases outside the gene matches. The CDR3 has 15 residues. Germline V CDR1 and CDR2: MDHEN, SYDVKM. The CDR3 sequence: CASSFLGGQGTPLHF. Here the CDR3 DNA reads TGTGCCAGCAGTTTTCTAGGAGGACAGGGGACACCCCTCCACTTT.

The CDR3 sequence: CASSSFLGEQYF. The CDR3 DNA is TGTGCCAGCAGTTCGTTTCTAGGGGAGCAGTACTTC. This chain uses TRBV5-4 with TRBJ2-7; D call uncertain. V lost 5 bases and J lost 7, with 13 bases in between. In germline, CDR1 is SGHNT, CDR2 YYREEE (reference sequence). CDR3 length: 12 residues. Full variable domain (remainder filled in from reference TRBV5-4 and TRBJ2-7): ETGVTQSPTHLIKTRGQQVTLRCSSQSGHNTVSWYQQALGQGPQFIFQYYREEENGRGNFPPRFSGLQFPNYSSELNVNALELDDSALYLCASSSFLGEQYFGPGTRLTVT.

The CDR3 nucleotides are TGTGCCATCCGGGTTTGGACCGGGGAGCTGTTTTTT. Translated: CAIRVWTGELFF. The genes are TRBV10-3 and TRBJ2-2, with unresolved D. This CDR3 is built from 12 residues. With 8 bases removed from V and 5 bases from J, the gap between germline ends came to 9 bases. Germline CDR1 ENHRY, CDR2 SYGVKD.

The chain couples TRBV6-1 to TRBJ2-2, with TRBD2 as a possible D gene (6 bases). V was shortened by 4 bases and J by 4 bases, with 16 bases between the two germline ends. CDR1 MNHNS and CDR2 SASEGT come from the germline V gene. The CDR3 has 16 residues. The CDR3 reads CASSVIGRTVTGELFF. The DNA of the CDR3 is TGTGCCAGCAGTGTAATTGGGAGGACGGTCACCGGGGAGCTGTTTTTT.